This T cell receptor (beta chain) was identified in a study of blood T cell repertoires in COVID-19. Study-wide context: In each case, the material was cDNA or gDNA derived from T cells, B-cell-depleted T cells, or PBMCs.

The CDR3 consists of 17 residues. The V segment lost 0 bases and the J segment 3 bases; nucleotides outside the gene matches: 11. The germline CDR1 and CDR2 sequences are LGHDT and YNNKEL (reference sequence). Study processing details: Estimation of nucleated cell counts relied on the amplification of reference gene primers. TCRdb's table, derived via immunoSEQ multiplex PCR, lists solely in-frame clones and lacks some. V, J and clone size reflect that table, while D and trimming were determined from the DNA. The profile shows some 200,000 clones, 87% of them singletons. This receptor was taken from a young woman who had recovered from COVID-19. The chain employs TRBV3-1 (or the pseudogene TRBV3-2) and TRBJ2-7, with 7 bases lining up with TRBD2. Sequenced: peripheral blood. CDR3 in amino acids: CASSQDALLAGVYEQYF. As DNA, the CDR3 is TGTGCCAGCAGCCAAGATGCCCTTTTGGCGGGGGTCTACGAGCAGTACTTC.